This paragraph reports one T cell receptor beta chain. Its cognate antigen is unknown. Adult Caucasians living in Nashville, Tennessee made up all of the donors. V shed 5 bases and J shed 6 bases, with 16 bases lying between them. The germline CDR1 and CDR2 sequences are SQVTM and ANQGSEA. The CDR3 has 14 amino acids. A deep-level run was used for the assay. Measured with immunoSEQ multiplex PCR; TCRdb has only the in-frame clones, and not every one. The data show around 500,000 clones, about 76% seen once. These data come from a study of shared clonotypes between healthy human individuals. Study overall: Ranging from 18 to 49 in age, donors were two women and three men. Study-wide results and caveats: Researchers sampled only blood; tissue repertoires likely differ.

The chain has TRBV29-1 and TRBJ2-2; D is unclear. Sequencing was carried out using PBMCs. This TCR was recovered from a woman between 40 and 55 years old in good health. Some clones in this sample may be carry-over from other donors' samples. CDR3 coding DNA: TGCAGCGTTACACGGCGGAAAGAACCCGGGGAGCTGTTTTTT. This codes for CSVTRRKEPGELFF.